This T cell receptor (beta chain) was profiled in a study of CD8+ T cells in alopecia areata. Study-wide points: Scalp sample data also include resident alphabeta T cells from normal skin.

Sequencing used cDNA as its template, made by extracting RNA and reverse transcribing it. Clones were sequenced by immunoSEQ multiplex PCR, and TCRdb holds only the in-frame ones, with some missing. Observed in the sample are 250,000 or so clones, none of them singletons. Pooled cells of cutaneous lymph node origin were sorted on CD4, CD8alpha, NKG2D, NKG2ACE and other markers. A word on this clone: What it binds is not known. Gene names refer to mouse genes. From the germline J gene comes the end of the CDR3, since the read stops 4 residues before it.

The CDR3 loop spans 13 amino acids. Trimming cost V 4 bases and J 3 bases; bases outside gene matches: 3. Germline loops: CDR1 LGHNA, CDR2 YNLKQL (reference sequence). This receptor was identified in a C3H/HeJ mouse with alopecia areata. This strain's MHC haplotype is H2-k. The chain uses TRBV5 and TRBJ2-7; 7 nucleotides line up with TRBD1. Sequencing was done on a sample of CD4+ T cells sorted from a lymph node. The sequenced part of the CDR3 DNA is TGTGCCAGCAGCCCGGGACAGTACTAT. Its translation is CASSPGQYY. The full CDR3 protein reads CASSPGQYYEQYF.